This TCR beta chain was obtained from a study of CD8 T cells in ankylosing spondylitis. Study-level findings and limits: Clones linked to the disease showed a CD8+ phenotype. They occurred at relatively low frequencies in peripheral blood. Some of these motif variants have turned up before, in reports on reactive arthritis synovial fluid and blood. A TCR beta motif of several highly homologous variants seemed to mark ankylosing spondylitis blood. It was reported that disease-linked clones were significantly enriched in matched ankylosing spondylitis synovial fluid.

The V gene's germline CDR1 is DFQATT and CDR2 SNEGSKA (reference sequence). This CDR3 is 15 amino acids long. V was cut by 3 bases and J by 0 bases, with 12 bases left in between. This clonotype was detected only a few times. Its matching antigen is unknown. Preparation of TCR beta libraries was done by quantitative 5'-RACE with molecular barcodes. MiXCR, applied by TCRdb to the 5' RACE reads, yields one record per CDR3 protein. The sample consists of under 850,000 distinct CDR3 sequences, over 15% of them appearing once. The origin of this receptor is a male donor with ankylosing spondylitis. The sample was blood, either unsorted or a sorted T cell fraction (not recorded which). The chain carries TRBV20-1 and TRBJ1-5; D is unclear. This CDR3 reads CSARLSGDSNQPQHF. The CDR3 DNA reads as TGCAGTGCTAGGTTATCCGGAGATAGCAATCAGCCCCAGCATTTT.